This TCR beta chain derives from a study of identifying expanded T cells in peripheral blood. Whole-study findings and limits: Clone count variance between approximately 2-week samples rose with total template count.

Comments on this clone: The antigen remains unidentified.

The table came from immunoSEQ multiplex PCR; TCRdb's copy has only in-frame clones and leaves some out. The sample has under 100,000 clones; 80% to 90% are singletons. The sequence was obtained from a person aged 18-70 years in good health. Sequenced material: blood.

In nucleotides, the CDR3 is TGTGCCAGCAGCCGGACAGGGGGTAGCTATGGCTACACCTTC. Protein product: CASSRTGGSYGYTF. The V gene is TRBV7-3, the J gene TRBJ1-2; 10 positions match TRBD1. The V and J ends lost 5 bases and 4 bases, in that order; junction bases with no gene match: 4. The CDR3 length is 14 residues. Germline V CDR1 and CDR2: SGHTA, FQGTGA.